This passage covers 27 T cell receptor beta chains from one sample sequenced in a study of metastatic and nonmetastatic thyroid tumors. All patients were treatment-naive before thyroid surgery. MiXCR was used by TCRdb to re-call the PCR reads. Here the sample spans about 24,000 clones, under 25% being singletons. The sequencing input was blood. The receptor set was obtained from a male donor with papillary thyroid cancer or a benign thyroid nodule (not recorded which). Some clones in this sample may be carry-over from other donors' samples.

Here the CDR3 reads CSSQSLLGGETQYF. The CDR3 coding sequence is TGCAGTTCCCAGAGTCTTTTGGGGGGGGAGACCCAGTACTTC. The chain has TRBV20-1 and TRBJ2-5, with TRBD2 matching 7 bases. The CDR3 is 14 residues long. CDR1 is DFQATT, CDR2 SNEGSKA, per germline (reference sequence). V dropped 8 bases and J dropped 5; count of bases not matched to a gene: 14.

This sequence joins TRBV7-2 and TRBJ2-1; D is ambiguous. This CDR3 is 14 amino acids long. Germline values: CDR1 SGHTA, CDR2 FQGNSA. V shed 0 bases and J shed 4 bases, with 7 bases lying between them. CDR3 in DNA: TGTGCCAGCAGCTTAGCTCGAGCGTACAATGAGCAGTTCTTC. Protein sequence: CASSLARAYNEQFF.

This clone came up many times. The chain employs TRBV19 and TRBJ2-1; 10 bases are shared with TRBD2. The V gene end was trimmed by 7 bases and the J gene end by 3 bases; junction bases not matched to a gene: 0. Per germline, CDR1 LNHDA and CDR2 SQIVND (reference sequence). The CDR3 is 13 residues long. The CDR3 DNA follows: TGTGCCAGTACTAGCGGGAGCTACAATGAGCAGTTCTTC. Its protein product is CASTSGSYNEQFF.

The table lists this clone with a few counts. One junction end does not reproduce the germline sequence, and a read error may be involved. The chain employs TRBV6-1 and TRBJ1-5, with D possibly matching TRBD1 (6 bases). CDR3 length: 16 residues. The germline CDR1 and CDR2 sequences are MNHNS and SASEGT. The CDR3 sequence is CASIEGETGWDHPQHF. The CDR3 DNA reads TGTGCCAGCATTGAAGGGGAGACAGGTTGGGATCATCCCCAGCATTTT.

This clone was seen many times. The sample has other DNA sequences that encode this CDR3 too. V usage is TRBV7-2 and J usage is TRBJ2-5, with unresolved D. The CDR3 has 15 amino acids. CDR1 and CDR2 (germline): SGHTA, FQGNSA. Trimming took 0 bases from V and 5 from J, leaving 13 bases between them. CDR3 loop: CASSLAPGTGETQYF. CDR3 coding DNA: TGTGCCAGCAGCTTAGCCCCGGGTACTGGGGAGACCCAGTACTTC.

This clone was seen ten or more times. V is TRBV20-1 and J is TRBJ1-1; D ambiguous. Trimming took 3 bases from V and 0 from J, leaving 8 bases between them. Per germline, CDR1 DFQATT and CDR2 SNEGSKA (reference sequence). This CDR3 is built from 13 residues. The CDR3 spells CSASTPLNTEAFF. Written as DNA, the CDR3 is TGCAGTGCTAGTACACCGCTGAACACTGAAGCTTTCTTT.

The chain has TRBV9 and TRBJ1-1; a possible D gene is TRBD1 (6 bases). The germline CDR1 and CDR2 sequences are SGDLS and YYNGEE. The CDR3 loop spans 14 amino acids. Trimming pared 4 bases from V and 0 bases from J, leaving 10 bases between. DNA of the CDR3: TGTGCCAGCAGCCCTACAGGGTTGAACACTGAAGCTTTCTTT. This sequence encodes CASSPTGLNTEAFF.

This clone was seen a handful of times. The V call is TRBV6-1, the J call TRBJ2-7; 10 bases fit TRBD2. CDR3 length: 14 residues. CDR1 and CDR2 from the germline V gene are MNHNS and SASEGT. The CDR3 sequence is CSIRSGRATYEQYF. The CDR3 DNA sequence: TGTTCCATCAGGAGCGGGAGGGCTACCTACGAGCAGTACTTC.

The chain has TRBV5-1 and TRBJ2-7; perhaps TRBD2 as D (6 bases). Germline V CDR1 and CDR2: SGHRS, YFSETQ. There are 16 residues in the CDR3. The V gene lost 3 bases and the J gene lost 2 bases, with 18 bases spanning the gap. The CDR3: CASSSGPGLGTYEQYF. CDR3 bases: TGCGCCAGCAGCTCAGGACCGGGACTGGGAACCTACGAGCAGTACTTC.

This clone was counted many times. The J gene is TRBJ2-7, the V gene TRBV5-1; 7 bases map to TRBD2. CDR3 size: 18 residues. Per the germline V gene, CDR1 is SGHRS and CDR2 is YFSETQ. Losses at the gene ends were 7 bases for V and 0 bases for J; bases not matched to a gene: 19. The CDR3 sequence is CASPPEGRRELPSYEQYF. In nucleotides, the CDR3 is TGCGCCAGCCCCCCCGAAGGACGGCGGGAGCTCCCCTCCTACGAGCAGTACTTC.

At least ten counts were recorded for this clone. At one of its ends the junction is not consistent with the germline gene, which may arise from a read error. V gene TRBV3-1 combines with J gene TRBJ2-4, with D possibly being TRBD1 or TRBD2 (5 bases each). CDR1 LGHDT and CDR2 YNNKEL come from the germline V gene (reference sequence). This CDR3 comprises 14 residues. The chain's CDR3 is CASSQDSRTRGLNF. CDR3 DNA: TGTGCCAGCAGCCAAGATTCTAGGACCCGGGGCCTTAACTTC.

This clone was counted at least ten times. This sequence joins TRBV20-1 and TRBJ2-2, with 8 positions matching TRBD1. Per the germline V gene, CDR1 is DFQATT and CDR2 is SNEGSKA (reference sequence). The trim removed 5 bases at V and 6 bases at J, leaving 11 bases unmatched. The CDR3 runs to 15 residues. The CDR3 is CSAPARRGPAGELFF. Here the CDR3 DNA reads TGCAGTGCTCCCGCTCGCAGGGGGCCAGCCGGGGAGCTGTTTTTT.

This clone was found many times. The chain joins TRBV12-3 or TRBV12-4 to TRBJ2-7; 8 bases fit TRBD1. After removal of 5 bases from V and 5 bases from J, the junction contained 8 bases not matched to a gene. This CDR3 is 14 amino acids long. CDR3: CASSDRDRFDEQYF. CDR3 sequence (DNA): TGTGCCAGCAGTGACCGGGACAGGTTCGACGAGCAGTACTTC.

The J gene is TRBJ1-6, the V gene TRBV6-2 or TRBV6-3, with unresolved D. V was cut by 2 bases and J by 10 bases, with 15 bases left in between. Germline V lookup: CDR1 MNHEY, CDR2 SVGEGT. The CDR3 is 15 amino acids. CDR3: CASSYNAGRESPLHF. The CDR3 DNA sequence: TGTGCCAGCAGTTACAATGCGGGGAGAGAGTCACCCCTCCACTTT.

This clone was observed many times. The chain couples TRBV15 to TRBJ2-7; D is ambiguous. The V end was cut by 0 bases, the J end by 4 bases, with 7 bases between. CDR3 length equals 13 residues. CDR1 is LNHNV, CDR2 YYDKDF, per germline (reference sequence). CDR3 region: CATSRDLTYEQYF. In DNA form, the CDR3 reads TGTGCCACCAGCAGAGACCTCACATACGAGCAGTACTTC.

Judged by abundance, this clone is medium-sized. CDR3 in amino acids: CASKGGLHTGELFF. CDR3 nucleotide sequence: TGTGCCAGCAAAGGAGGGTTACACACCGGGGAGCTGTTTTTT. The chain carries TRBV6-2 or TRBV6-3 and TRBJ2-2; a possible D gene is TRBD2 (6 bases). Trimming cost V 7 bases and J 3 bases, with 12 bases left between them. This CDR3 contains 14 residues. CDR1 is MNHEY and CDR2 is SVGEGT in the germline V gene.

This clone was seen many times. The V call is TRBV11-2, the J call TRBJ1-2; TRBD1 aligns across 7 bases. The J segment lost 4 bases and the V segment lost 4 bases, leaving 9 bases of the junction unmatched. There are 15 residues in the CDR3. Germline values: CDR1 SGHAT, CDR2 FQNNGV. The CDR3 region is CASSSFPSGGYGYTF. The CDR3 nucleotides read TGTGCCAGCAGCTCCTTCCCCTCAGGGGGCTATGGCTACACCTTC.

This clone was found a few times. The chain recombines TRBV28 with TRBJ1-4, with D tentatively TRBD1 (5 bases). V lost 5 bases and J lost 8, with 24 bases in between. The germline V gene encodes CDR1 MDHEN and CDR2 SYDVKM. The CDR3 runs 17 residues. CDR3 in amino acids: CASSPLVGGANVEKLFF. In nucleotides, the CDR3 is TGTGCCAGCAGTCCACTGGTAGGTGGGGCCAATGTGGAAAAACTGTTTTTT.

CDR3 region: CASSLGLVYEQYF. CDR3 sequence (DNA): TGCGCCAGCAGCCTTGGACTAGTGTACGAGCAGTACTTC. The chain joins TRBV5-1 to TRBJ2-7, with TRBD2 identical over 7 bases. The V gene's germline CDR1 is SGHRS and CDR2 YFSETQ. This CDR3 spans 13 amino acids. V trimming: 4 bases; J trimming: 4 bases; junction bases outside the gene matches: 5.

The rearrangement uses TRBV20-1 and TRBJ2-7, with TRBD2 matching 8 bases. The junction had 5 bases not matched to a gene; V was cut back by 0 bases and J by 4 bases. CDR3 length equals 14 residues. Per germline, CDR1 DFQATT and CDR2 SNEGSKA (reference sequence). CDR3 region: CSARDPGLGYEQYF. The CDR3 region has the DNA TGCAGTGCTAGAGATCCGGGACTAGGGTACGAGCAGTACTTC.

This clone was detected many times. This sequence joins TRBV7-2 and TRBJ2-5; TRBD2 is a possible D gene (6 bases). CDR1 and CDR2 from the germline V gene are SGHTA and FQGNSA. The CDR3 loop spans 15 amino acids. V was shortened by 1 base and J by 4 bases, with 13 bases between the two germline ends. CDR3 in DNA: TGTGCCAGCAGCTTAGACGGGAGATCAGGAGAGACCCAGTACTTC. It is translated as CASSLDGRSGETQYF.

The CDR3 nucleotides are TGTGCCAGCAGTGCGGTTATTCTAAGGACCAACTACGAGCAGTACTTC. It encodes CASSAVILRTNYEQYF. The chain is built from TRBV2 and TRBJ2-7; D is unclear. V was trimmed by 4 bases and J by 3 bases, leaving 19 bases between them. CDR1 is SNHLY, CDR2 FYNNEI, per germline. The CDR3 loop spans 16 amino acids.

The chain couples TRBV11-2 to TRBJ2-6, with D possibly matching TRBD2 (7 bases). CDR1 is SGHAT, CDR2 FQNNGV, per germline. V was trimmed by 2 bases and J by 0 bases, leaving 14 bases between them. This CDR3 spans 18 amino acids. The CDR3, as DNA: TGTGCCAGCAGCTTACGGGGGGCCGAATACTCTGGGGCCAACGTCCTGACTTTC. This gives the protein CASSLRGAEYSGANVLTF.

This chain joins TRBV20-1 and TRBJ2-7; 11 bases are a match to TRBD2. Germline V gives CDR1 DFQATT, CDR2 SNEGSKA (reference sequence). CDR3 length: 15 amino acids. Unmatched junction bases numbered 12, after V lost 3 bases and J lost 8 bases. Written as DNA, the CDR3 is TGCAGTGCTAGCTTGCTAGCGGGAGGAGTGATCCAGCAGTACTTC. Amino acid sequence: CSASLLAGGVIQQYF.

In its sample, this clone ranks as medium-sized. V usage is TRBV7-8 and J usage is TRBJ2-5; no clear D. This CDR3 contains 15 residues. V dropped 2 bases and J dropped 5 bases, with 15 bases sitting between them. Germline V gives CDR1 SGHVS, CDR2 FQNEAQ. The CDR3 sequence: CASSLLPNEAETQYF. Written as DNA, the CDR3 is TGTGCCAGCAGCTTATTGCCGAACGAGGCCGAGACCCAGTACTTC.

This clone was found many times. V and J are TRBV7-9 and TRBJ2-3, with 7 bases matching TRBD1. From germline, CDR1 is SEHNR and CDR2 FQNEAQ (reference sequence). This CDR3 has 14 residues. Trimming cost V 3 bases and J 8 bases; bases outside gene matches: 8. The CDR3 DNA is TGTGCCAGCAGCTTCACAGGGGTTGGCGGTACGCAGTATTTT. Its protein product is CASSFTGVGGTQYF. Full variable domain (remainder filled in from reference TRBV7-9 and TRBJ2-3): DTGVSQNPRHKITKRGQNVTFRCDPISEHNRLYWYRQTLGQGPEFLTYFQNEAQLEKSRLLSDRFSAERPKGSFSTLEIQRTEQGDSAMYLCASSFTGVGGTQYFGPGTRLTVL.

The chain combines TRBV6-4 with TRBJ2-5; the match to TRBD1 covers 8 bases. Trimming cost V 3 bases and J 9 bases; bases outside gene matches: 3. Per germline, CDR1 MRHNA and CDR2 SNTAGT. The CDR3 sequence is 12 residues long. The CDR3 nucleotides read TGTGCCAGCAGTGATACAGGGGGGCCCCAGTACTTC. Amino acids: CASSDTGGPQYF.